This TCR beta chain emerged from a study of vaccination and CD4 T cells after COVID-19. Treatment here: roughly ten-day PBMC culture with coronavirus spike peptide pools or control peptides (ViraFEST assay). Before TCRs were sequenced, ViraFEST expanded antigen-specific T cells with peptide pools. Sequencing of the DNA from cultured CD4+ T cells was carried out with the Oncomine TCR Beta short-read assay. TCRdb reprocessed the PCR reads with MiXCR, giving one entry per CDR3 protein. In the table there are approximately 8,100 distinct CDR3 sequences, approximately 50% of which are singletons. On this clonotype itself: The antigen is unknown.

After removal of 6 bases from V and 3 bases from J, the junction contained 10 bases not matched to a gene. The CDR3 covers 16 residues. Germline CDR1 and CDR2: SGHTA and FQGTGA. The chain links TRBV7-3 to TRBJ2-2; 7 bases are a match to TRBD1. Sequenced material: CD4+ T cells from blood, cultured in vitro. This sequence was found in a human donor who had recovered from COVID-19. The CDR3 DNA is TGTGCCAGCAGTTCCACCGGGACAGTGTACACCGGGGAGCTGTTTTTT. It is translated as CASSSTGTVYTGELFF.